This T cell receptor beta chain was profiled in a study of spatial heterogeneity in lung cancer. The CDR3 has 14 residues. Trimming at V came to 10 bases and at J to 1 base, leaving 7 bases not matched to a gene. The time point here: sample taken at primary tumor resection. Whole RNA, isolated from tumor, nontumor lung or frozen PBMC, was sequenced without prior sorting. TCRdb recomputed calls from the 5' RACE reads with MiXCR, one row per CDR3 protein. Here the sample spans about 85,000 distinct CDR3 sequences, approximately 21% being singletons. This clonotype was recorded at least ten times. This specimen was PBMCs, taken at surgery. The J gene is TRBJ2-5, the V gene TRBV12-3 or TRBV12-4; 9 positions match TRBD1. This receptor was identified in a male donor with early-stage non-small cell lung cancer. The CDR3 reads CATSKQGAQETQYF. In nucleotides, the CDR3 is TGTGCCACTTCGAAACAGGGGGCCCAAGAGACCCAGTACTTC.